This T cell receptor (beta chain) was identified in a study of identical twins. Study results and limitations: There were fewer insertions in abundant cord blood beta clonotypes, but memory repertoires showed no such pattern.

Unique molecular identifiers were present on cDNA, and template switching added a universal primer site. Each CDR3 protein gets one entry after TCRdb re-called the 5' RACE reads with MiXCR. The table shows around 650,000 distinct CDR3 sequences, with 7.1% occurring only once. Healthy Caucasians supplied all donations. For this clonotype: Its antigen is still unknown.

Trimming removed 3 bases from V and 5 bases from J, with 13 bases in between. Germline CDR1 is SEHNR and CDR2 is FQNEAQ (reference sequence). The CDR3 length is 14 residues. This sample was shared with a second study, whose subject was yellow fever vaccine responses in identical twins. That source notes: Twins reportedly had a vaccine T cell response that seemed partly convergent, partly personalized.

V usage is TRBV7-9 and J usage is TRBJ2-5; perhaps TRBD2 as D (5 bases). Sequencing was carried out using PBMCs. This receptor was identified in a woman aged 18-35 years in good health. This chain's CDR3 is CASSFGLARETQYF. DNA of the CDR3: TGTGCCAGCAGCTTCGGGCTAGCTAGGGAGACCCAGTACTTC.